This T cell receptor (beta chain) originates from a study of Ad26.COV2.S vaccination and SARS-CoV-2 variants. Overall study context: The authors gave Ad26.COV2.S intramuscularly, either once or twice 56 days apart. Whole-study findings and limits: Estimates derived from TCR breadth and depth analyses may have underestimated total T cell responses.

This clone was counted once. Its antigen is not known. Data came from immunoSEQ multiplex PCR; TCRdb stores just in-frame clones and leaves some out. The sample contains about 420,000 clones, around nine tenths of which appear only once. The sample's treatment: about 20 received Ad26.COV2.S at low or high dose, single or two shots; about 5 received placebo; per-sample allocation not given. Repertoires come from day 63 after the first vaccine or placebo injection. The CDR3 is 17 residues long. J was trimmed by 2 bases and V by 4 bases; bases with no gene match: 13. Looked up from germline, CDR1 is MDHEN and CDR2 is SYDVKM.

Sequencing used peripheral blood, obtained in a trial of Ad26.COV2.S vaccine versus placebo. The V and J genes are TRBV28 and TRBJ1-2; 7 nucleotides match TRBD1. The source is a person aged 18-65 years who received the Ad26.COV2.S COVID-19 vaccine or a placebo. This CDR3 reads CASSSTRTGALNYGYTF. The CDR3 DNA follows: TGTGCCAGCAGTTCGACAAGAACAGGGGCCTTAAACTATGGCTACACCTTC.